Sequencing of this T cell receptor (beta chain) was carried out in a study of T cells in tuberculosis. Study results and limitations: The stringent gate may have excluded weak CD1B-GMM tetramer binders.

After thawing and overnight rest, PBMC were stained with GMM-loaded CD1B tetramer, viability dye and anti-CD3 for sorting. The CD1B tetramers carried C32 glucose monomycolate purified from Rhodococcus equi. Each donor contributed approximately 93,000 sorted tetramer-negative cells. This clone appeared once. Generated by immunoSEQ multiplex PCR, the TCRdb table keeps only in-frame clones and is missing some. The repertoire has about 58,000 clones, around 90% of them found once; the top ten carry around a fifth. The germline V gene has CDR1 SQVTM and CDR2 ANQGSEA. The V segment lost 7 bases and the J segment 4 bases; nucleotides outside the gene matches: 6. The CDR3 covers 13 residues.

The source of this sequence is an adult woman with latent tuberculosis. The sample comprised CD1b-GMM tetramer-negative cells sorted from PBMCs. The chain carries TRBV29-1 and TRBJ2-2; the match to TRBD1 covers 7 bases. This CDR3 reads CSARDRPTGELFF. CDR3 nucleotide sequence: TGCAGCGCCCGGGACAGACCCACCGGGGAGCTGTTTTTT.